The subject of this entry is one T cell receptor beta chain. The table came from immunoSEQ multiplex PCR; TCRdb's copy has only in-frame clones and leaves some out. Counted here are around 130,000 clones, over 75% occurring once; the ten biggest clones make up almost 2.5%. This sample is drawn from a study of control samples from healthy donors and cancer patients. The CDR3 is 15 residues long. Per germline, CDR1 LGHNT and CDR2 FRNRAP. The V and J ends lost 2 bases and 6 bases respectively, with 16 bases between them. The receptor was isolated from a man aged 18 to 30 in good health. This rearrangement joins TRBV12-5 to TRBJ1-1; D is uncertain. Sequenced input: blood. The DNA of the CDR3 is TGTGCTAGTGGTTTGTACAGTCCGGGTGAGGCTGAAGCTTTCTTT. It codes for CASGLYSPGEAEAFF.